Listed here is a single T cell receptor beta chain. CDR1 is KGHSH and CDR2 is LQKENI in the germline V gene. The length of the CDR3 is 15 residues. These data come from a study of T cells expressing NK-cell markers. At the level of the study: Seven HCMV-seropositive donors and one seronegative donor made up the eight sequenced donors.

Researchers built TCR beta cDNA using 5'RACE template switching with UMIs. From its re-call of the 5' RACE reads, TCRdb lists each CDR3 protein once, without DNA. The sample table includes about 390,000 distinct CDR3 sequences. The source is a woman between 50 and 59 years old in good health. This chain joins TRBV18 and TRBJ2-1; TCRdb selects TRBD1, and the lack of DNA leaves this call unchecked. Sequencing was done on a sample of blood T cells: a sorted CD56 or NKG2C T cell subset, CD4+ or CD8+ T cells, or bulk PBMC T cells (not recorded which). CDR3 protein: CASSPPSQGRNEQFF.